These 11 T cell receptor beta chains originate from one sample sequenced in a study of graft-versus-host responses after intestinal transplantation. The table came from immunoSEQ multiplex PCR; TCRdb's copy has only in-frame clones and leaves some out. The profile shows about 13,000 clones, 35% to 40% of them singletons. The specimen was alloreactive CD4+ T cells from a mixed lymphocyte reaction culture, collected before intestinal transplant. The subset: CFSE-low proliferating T cells sorted from roughly six-day pre-transplant mixed lymphocyte reaction (GvH or HvG direction). These receptors originate from a human patient who received an intestinal transplant.

The V call is TRBV6-6, the J call TRBJ2-7, with D perhaps TRBD2 (5 bases). CDR1 MNHNY and CDR2 SVGAGI come from the germline V gene (reference sequence). V lost 6 bases and J 3 bases, leaving 15 bases between the germline ends. The CDR3 loop spans 14 amino acids. CDR3 in DNA: TGTGCCAGCAGCCCAGGCGGGTGGAACTACGAGCAGTACTTC. Translation gives CASSPGGWNYEQYF.

The chain recombines TRBV7-2 with TRBJ1-1, with D perhaps TRBD1 (6 bases). The CDR3 is 11 residues long. CDR1 and CDR2 from the germline V gene are SGHTA and FQGNSA. V was shortened by 6 bases and J by 8 bases, with 10 bases between the two germline ends. CDR3 nucleotides: TGTGCCAGCAGAAACAGGGAAGAAGCTTTCTTT. Amino acids: CASRNREEAFF. Full variable domain (outside the CDR3, taken from reference TRBV7-2 and TRBJ1-1): GAGVSQSPSNKVTEKGKDVELRCDPISGHTALYWYRQSLGQGLEFLIYFQGNSAPDKSGLPSDRFSAERTGGSVSTLTIQRTQQEDSAVYLCASRNREEAFFGQGTRLTVV.

The V call is TRBV27, the J call TRBJ1-1; D is ambiguous. Germline loops: CDR1 MNHEY, CDR2 SMNVEV (reference sequence). The V and J ends lost 5 bases and 10 bases respectively, with 23 bases between them. There are 15 residues in the CDR3. The CDR3 DNA reads as TGTGCCAGCAGTCGCACTCGGACCGGCGGGGATAGAGCTTTCTTT. This gives the protein CASSRTRTGGDRAFF.

This rearrangement joins TRBV6-6 to TRBJ1-5, with D perhaps TRBD1 (5 bases). With 5 bases removed from V and 4 bases from J, the gap between germline ends came to 12 bases. The CDR3 is 14 amino acids. Germline V gives CDR1 MNHNY, CDR2 SVGAGI (reference sequence). The CDR3 region has the DNA TGTGCCAGCAGTGGGACTATCCTAAATCAGCCCCAGCATTTT. Protein: CASSGTILNQPQHF.

This clone was recorded a few times. This chain connects TRBV6-6 to TRBJ1-5; D is unresolved. The germline V gene has CDR1 MNHNY and CDR2 SVGAGI (reference sequence). V lost 6 bases and J lost 1, with 10 bases in between. The CDR3 totals 14 residues. CDR3 sequence (DNA): TGTGCCAGCAGCCGGATAGCCAGCAATCAGCCCCAGCATTTT. Its protein is CASSRIASNQPQHF.

The chain couples TRBV30 to TRBJ2-3, with 10 bases fitting TRBD2. After removal of 2 bases from V and 2 bases from J, the junction contained 4 bases not matched to a gene. Germline V lookup: CDR1 GTSNPN, CDR2 SVGIG (reference sequence). This CDR3 spans 15 amino acids. Written as DNA, the CDR3 is TGTGCCTGGAGTTCCGGGACTAGCGACACAGATACGCAGTATTTT. Encoded protein: CAWSSGTSDTDTQYF.

V gene TRBV10-3 combines with J gene TRBJ2-4; 12 bases align to TRBD2. The CDR3 extends over 16 amino acids. Germline CDR1 ENHRY, CDR2 SYGVKD. V lost 4 bases to trimming and J lost 8 bases; unmatched junction nucleotides: 9. CDR3 DNA sequence: TGTGCCATCAGTGCCTCTAGCGGGGGGGCCCGGGACATTCAGTACTTC. It is translated as CAISASSGGARDIQYF.

CDR3 sequence reads: CASSLDAGGDEQYF. The CDR3 nucleotides read TGTGCCAGCAGCTTAGACGCGGGGGGCGACGAGCAGTACTTC. J is TRBJ2-7 and V is TRBV7-9; 8 bases fit TRBD2. CDR3 size: 14 residues. Germline CDR1 is SEHNR and CDR2 is FQNEAQ (reference sequence). Trimming at V came to 1 base and at J to 5 bases, leaving 4 bases not matched to a gene.

This chain connects TRBV5-1 to TRBJ1-2; D is unresolved. Germline V gene data show CDR1 as SGHRS and CDR2 as YFSETQ. With 1 base removed from V and 3 bases from J, the gap between germline ends came to 13 bases. This CDR3 region has 15 residues. This CDR3 is CASSLNPVSDYGYTF. The CDR3 DNA sequence: TGCGCCAGCAGCTTGAATCCAGTTAGCGACTATGGCTACACCTTC.

The chain employs TRBV19 and TRBJ1-1; D call uncertain. The V gene lost 3 bases and the J gene lost 9 bases, with 14 bases spanning the gap. This CDR3 comprises 13 residues. The germline V gene has CDR1 LNHDA and CDR2 SQIVND (reference sequence). The CDR3 DNA sequence: TGTGCCAGTAGTATGTTCACGGGAGCCCAAGCTTTCTTT. Translating gives CASSMFTGAQAFF.

The V and J genes are TRBV5-5 and TRBJ2-1; D is perhaps TRBD1 (5 bases). The V end was cut by 0 bases, the J end by 9 bases, with 10 bases between. Germline V CDR1 and CDR2: SGHKS, YYEKEE (reference sequence). The CDR3 contains 13 residues. In DNA form, the CDR3 reads TGTGCCAGCAGCTTGGTTAGTCAGGGTGAGCAGTTCTTC. This sequence encodes CASSLVSQGEQFF.